This T cell receptor beta chain was sequenced for a study of cytomegalovirus exposure and HLA in healthy donors. PCR employed 60 Vbeta and 13 Jbeta primers. Libraries were prepared by immunoSEQ multiplex PCR; TCRdb keeps only in-frame clonotypes and omits some of them. The sample yields 35,000 to 45,000 clones, roughly two thirds seen once. V was shortened by 3 bases and J by 1 base, with 15 bases between the two germline ends. The CDR3 consists of 16 residues. Germline V lookup: CDR1 SGHTA, CDR2 FQGNSA. To note about this clone: Its antigen is as yet unknown.

Study results and caveats: The study put 150 to 200 TCR beta chains on its list as cytomegalovirus-associated. Within a later analysis, the majority of CMV-associated TCR beta chains appeared HLA-restricted. In a later analysis, at a false discovery rate of 0.05, over 15,000 TCR beta sequences matched HLA alleles. The only immune exposure information that was available was CMV serostatus.

The TCR originated in a man aged 25 to 45 in good health and CMV-seronegative. The J gene is TRBJ1-1, the V gene TRBV7-2; D call uncertain. The sequenced material came from PBMCs. The CDR3 region has the DNA TGTGCCAGCAGCTTTAGGAGGATACTAAGGAACACTGAAGCTTTCTTT. This gives the protein CASSFRRILRNTEAFF.